Each of the 21 T cell receptor beta chains below was sequenced from the same sample in a study of human T cells and chemical hapten exposure. TCRdb ran MiXCR on the RACE reads and lists one entry per CDR3 protein. The table has 120,000 or so distinct CDR3 sequences, approximately 10% seen once. Time point denoted: patch test 3, about 24 weeks after DPC sensitization. As to treatment: therapeutic diphenylcyclopropenone sensitization with weekly scalp DPC. The source was whole blood, collected in connection with sensitization to the hapten diphenylcyclopropenone (DPC). These receptors were collected from a woman aged 50 to 65 with alopecia areata. Some clones in this sample may be carry-over from other donors' samples.

This clonotype was observed a handful of times. The gene calls are TRBV9 and TRBJ1-1, with D perhaps matching TRBD1 (6 bases). The V and J ends lost 0 bases and 0 bases respectively, with 12 bases between them. CDR3 length equals 16 residues. Germline CDR1 and CDR2: SGDLS and YYNGEE. The CDR3 spells CASSVGDRPMNTEAFF. The CDR3 bases are TGTGCCAGCAGCGTAGGTGACAGGCCCATGAACACTGAAGCTTTCTTT.

The table lists this clonotype with a few counts. The rearrangement joins TRBV18 to TRBJ1-1; TRBD1 might be the D (5 bases). V lost 1 base and J lost 1, with 13 bases in between. Germline V gives CDR1 KGHSH, CDR2 LQKENI. The CDR3 covers 16 residues. CDR3 bases: TGTGCCAGCTCACCACTCATGGGAGGGACGAACACTGAAGCTTTCTTT. Encoded protein: CASSPLMGGTNTEAFF.

This clonotype was found a few times. The chain uses TRBV4-2 and TRBJ2-3, with D possibly being TRBD2 (6 bases). The CDR3 is made up of 17 amino acids. Looked up from germline, CDR1 is LGHNA and CDR2 is YNFKEQ. V was trimmed by 2 bases and J by 0 bases, leaving 15 bases between them. CDR3 protein: CASSQRLARESTDTQYF. CDR3 coding DNA: TGTGCCAGCAGCCAACGCCTAGCTCGGGAGAGCACAGATACGCAGTATTTT.

This chain joins TRBV13 and TRBJ2-3; D unresolved. Germline CDR1 PRHDT, CDR2 FYEKMQ (reference sequence). The CDR3 consists of 14 residues. Trimming took off 3 bases at V and 0 bases at J, with 7 bases between the two ends. CDR3 coding DNA: TGTGCCAGCAGCTTCCAGACTAGCACAGATACGCAGTATTTT. It is translated as CASSFQTSTDTQYF. Drawing the rest from reference TRBV13 and TRBJ2-3, the complete variable domain is AAGVIQSPRHLIKEKRETATLKCYPIPRHDTVYWYQQGPGQDPQFLISFYEKMQSDKGSIPDRFSAQQFSDYHSELNMSSLELGDSALYFCASSFQTSTDTQYFGPGTRLTVL.

Here the CDR3 DNA reads TGTGCCAGCAGCTCCCCAGGGAAAGGTGAAGCTTTCTTT. Protein sequence: CASSSPGKGEAFF. V gene TRBV7-8 combines with J gene TRBJ1-1; maybe TRBD1 (5 bases). CDR1 and CDR2 from the germline V gene are SGHVS and FQNEAQ. The CDR3 has 13 residues. V lost 4 bases and J lost 7, with 13 bases in between.

This clonotype was seen ten or more times. The gene calls are TRBV9 and TRBJ2-5; 10 bases are a match to TRBD1. CDR1 and CDR2 from the germline V gene are SGDLS and YYNGEE. With V trimmed by 4 bases and J by 2 bases, 14 bases remained unmatched. The CDR3 has 18 residues. The CDR3 DNA follows: TGTGCCAGCAGCTCACGACAGGGGGCACCTTCCCCACAAGAGACCCAGTACTTC. The encoded protein is CASSSRQGAPSPQETQYF.

J is TRBJ2-7 and V is TRBV7-6; D gene ambiguous. The germline V gene encodes CDR1 SGHVS and CDR2 FNYEAQ. The V gene lost 2 bases and the J gene lost 3 bases, with 8 bases spanning the gap. The CDR3 contains 13 residues. This chain's CDR3 is CASSLNGVYEQYF. For the CDR3, the DNA is TGTGCCAGCAGCTTAAACGGAGTCTACGAGCAGTACTTC.

The rearrangement joins TRBV27 to TRBJ2-7; 11 bases agree with TRBD2. CDR1 and CDR2 (germline): MNHEY, SMNVEV (reference sequence). J lost 2 bases, V lost 6 bases, and 3 bases had no gene match. The CDR3 has 14 amino acids. The chain's CDR3 is CASRLAGEAYEQYF. CDR3 sequence (DNA): TGTGCCAGCAGACTAGCGGGGGAAGCCTACGAGCAGTACTTC.

The table lists this clonotype with a few counts. V is TRBV19 and J is TRBJ2-3; 7 positions agree with TRBD2. This CDR3 region has 14 residues. V lost 3 bases to trimming and J lost 0 bases; unmatched junction nucleotides: 0. Germline V gene data show CDR1 as LNHDA and CDR2 as SQIVND (reference sequence). The CDR3 DNA follows: TGTGCCAGTAGTATCGGGGGGAGCACAGATACGCAGTATTTT. Translation gives CASSIGGSTDTQYF.

In this sample, this clonotype turned up a few times. CDR3 nucleotides: TGTGCCAGCAGTCCTTCTAGCGGGGGCCGGGATACGCAGTATTTT. Translated: CASSPSSGGRDTQYF. The chain uses TRBV6-1 and TRBJ2-3; 10 nucleotides line up with TRBD2. CDR3 size: 15 residues. The V gene end was trimmed by 5 bases and the J gene end by 6 bases; junction bases not matched to a gene: 8. Germline V gene sequence: CDR1 MNHNS, CDR2 SASEGT.

As regards this clonotype: A much larger clone lies a single base off, so this may be a read error. This chain joins TRBV6-6 and TRBJ2-3; TRBD2 might be the D (6 bases). CDR1 is MNHNY, CDR2 SVGAGI, per germline (reference sequence). This CDR3 is 11 amino acids long. The CDR3 DNA is TGTGCCGCTGAGGGAGGCGATACGCAGTGTTTT. Translation: CAAEGGDTQCF.

The chain joins TRBV21-1 to TRBJ1-6. TRBV21-1 is annotated as a pseudogene. The CDR3 covers 16 residues. The chain's CDR3 is CASSKDWGGVDSPLHF. The DNA of the CDR3 is TGTGCCAGCAGCAAAGACTGGGGTGGAGTGGATTCACCCCTCCACTTT.

This clonotype has a count of ten or more. The chain uses TRBV4-1 and TRBJ2-3; 8 bases agree with TRBD1. The CDR3 extends over 16 amino acids. Germline trimming cut 0 bases from V and 4 bases from J; bases unmatched to any gene: 6. The germline V gene encodes CDR1 MGHRA and CDR2 YSYEKL. The CDR3 reads CASSQDGAGGPDTQYF. The CDR3 DNA reads as TGCGCCAGCAGCCAAGATGGGGCAGGGGGCCCAGATACGCAGTATTTT.

J is TRBJ2-1 and V is TRBV2; TRBD1 matches at 10 bases. The CDR3 sequence is 16 residues long. Losses at the gene ends were 6 bases for V and 3 bases for J; bases not matched to a gene: 8. The V gene's germline CDR1 is SNHLY and CDR2 FYNNEI. CDR3: CASRIGQGGGYNEQFF. The CDR3 bases are TGTGCCAGCAGGATCGGACAGGGGGGGGGCTACAATGAGCAGTTCTTC. The whole variable domain, filled in from reference TRBV2 and TRBJ2-1, reads EPEVTQTPSHQVTQMGQEVILRCVPISNHLYFYWYRQILGQKVEFLVSFYNNEISEKSEIFDDQFSVERPDGSNFTLKIRSTKLEDSAMYFCASRIGQGGGYNEQFFGPGTRLTVL.

This clonotype was counted a few times. V gene TRBV20-1 combines with J gene TRBJ1-1; D uncertain. From germline, CDR1 is DFQATT and CDR2 SNEGSKA (reference sequence). With 6 bases removed from V and 1 base from J, the gap between germline ends came to 18 bases. This CDR3 spans 15 amino acids. CDR3 coding DNA: TGCAGTGCAAAGAAAAACAGCCGACGGAACACTGAAGCTTTCTTT. Translating it yields CSAKKNSRRNTEAFF.

This clonotype appeared a few times. The chain joins TRBV6-5 to TRBJ1-3; 9 bases align to TRBD1. This CDR3 is built from 16 residues. Germline V gene sequence: CDR1 MNHEY, CDR2 SVGAGI. The trim removed 4 bases at V and 7 bases at J, leaving 11 bases unmatched. The CDR3 region is CASSSFQGQGRNTIYF. The CDR3 coding sequence is TGTGCCAGCAGTTCGTTCCAGGGACAGGGAAGGAACACCATATATTTT.

This clonotype was seen a single time. The chain recombines TRBV12-3 or TRBV12-4 with TRBJ1-1, with D hard to call. The V end was cut by 1 base, the J end by 6 bases, with 6 bases between. CDR3 length: 12 amino acids. CDR3 sequence (DNA): TGTGCCAGCAGTTTAGTAGGTTCTGAAGCTTTCTTT. Amino acid sequence: CASSLVGSEAFF.

This clonotype was counted between two and nine times. The chain combines TRBV2 with TRBJ1-1; D not resolved. CDR3 length equals 15 residues. Germline V gene lookup returns CDR1 SNHLY and CDR2 FYNNEI. Trimming removed 1 base at V and 6 bases at J, with 15 bases between. The CDR3 loop is CASSEEKVGKSEAFF. Written as DNA, the CDR3 is TGTGCCAGCAGTGAAGAGAAGGTTGGCAAGTCTGAAGCTTTCTTT.

This sequence joins TRBV3-1 and TRBJ1-1; D call uncertain. V was shortened by 3 bases and J by 5 bases, with 4 bases between the two germline ends. The CDR3 is 11 amino acids. CDR1 and CDR2 (germline): LGHDT, YNNKEL (reference sequence). CDR3 in DNA: TGTGCCAGCAGCCATGAGACTGAAGCTTTCTTT. Translating gives CASSHETEAFF.

The rearrangement links TRBV6-2 or TRBV6-3 to TRBJ1-1; D unresolved. The germline CDR1 and CDR2 sequences are MNHEY and SVGEGT. CDR3 size: 13 residues. V was pared by 8 bases and J by 1 base, with 11 bases between. The CDR3 coding sequence is TGTGCCAGCTCCGCAGGAGCGAACACTGAAGCTTTCTTT. Protein: CASSAGANTEAFF.

Only a few counts were recorded for this clonotype. This rearrangement joins TRBV7-9 to TRBJ2-3, with 8 bases identical to TRBD1. Trimming took 5 bases from V and 3 from J; bases not matched to a gene: 10. Germline V gene data show CDR1 as SEHNR and CDR2 as FQNEAQ (reference sequence). The length of the CDR3 is 16 residues. DNA for the CDR3: TGTGCCAGCAGCCCCAGGTCACAGGGGGAAACAGATACGCAGTATTTT. Translation: CASSPRSQGETDTQYF.